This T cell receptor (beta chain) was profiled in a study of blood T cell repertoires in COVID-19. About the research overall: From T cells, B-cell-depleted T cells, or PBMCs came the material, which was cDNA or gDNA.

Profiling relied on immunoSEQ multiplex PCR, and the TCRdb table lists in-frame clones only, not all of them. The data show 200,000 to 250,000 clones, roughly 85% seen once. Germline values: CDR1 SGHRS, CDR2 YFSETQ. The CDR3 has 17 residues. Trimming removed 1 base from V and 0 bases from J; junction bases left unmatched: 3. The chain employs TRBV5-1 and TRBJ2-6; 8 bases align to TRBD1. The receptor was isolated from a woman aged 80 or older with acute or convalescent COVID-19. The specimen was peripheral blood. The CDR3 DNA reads TGCGCCAGCAGCTTGTTACAGGGGGGCTCTGGGGCCAACGTCCTGACTTTC. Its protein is CASSLLQGGSGANVLTF.